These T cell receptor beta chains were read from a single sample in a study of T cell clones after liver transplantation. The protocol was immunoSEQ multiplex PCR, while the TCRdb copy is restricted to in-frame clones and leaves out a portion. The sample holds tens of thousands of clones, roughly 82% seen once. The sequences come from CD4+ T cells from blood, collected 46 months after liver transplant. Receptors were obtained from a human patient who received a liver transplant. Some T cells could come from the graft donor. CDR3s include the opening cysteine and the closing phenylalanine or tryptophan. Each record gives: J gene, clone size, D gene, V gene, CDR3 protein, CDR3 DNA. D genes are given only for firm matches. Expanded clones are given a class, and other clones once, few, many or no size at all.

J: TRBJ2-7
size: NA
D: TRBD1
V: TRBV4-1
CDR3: CASSQTGGWEQYF
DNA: TGCGCCAGCAGCCAGACAGGGGGCTGGGAGCAGTACTTC

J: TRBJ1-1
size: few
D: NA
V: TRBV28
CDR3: CASSTTYNGGEPLLEAFF
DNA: TGTGCCAGCAGTACAACGTACAACGGGGGGGAGCCTCTCCTTGAAGCTTTCTTT

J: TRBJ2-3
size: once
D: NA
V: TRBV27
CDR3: CASSWGYPSDTQYF
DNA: TGTGCCAGCAGCTGGGGCTACCCCTCAGATACGCAGTATTTT

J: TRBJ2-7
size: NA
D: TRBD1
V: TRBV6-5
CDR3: CASSLGQGTYEQYF
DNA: TGTGCCAGCAGCTTGGGACAGGGTACCTACGAGCAGTACTTC

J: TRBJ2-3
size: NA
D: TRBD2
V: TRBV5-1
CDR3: CASSLNSGGGTDTQYF
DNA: TGCGCCAGCAGCTTGAATAGCGGGGGAGGGACAGATACGCAGTATTTT

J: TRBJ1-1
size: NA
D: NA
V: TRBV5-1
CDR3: CASRGGGGMNTEAFF
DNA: TGCGCCAGCAGAGGAGGAGGCGGCATGAACACTGAAGCTTTCTTT

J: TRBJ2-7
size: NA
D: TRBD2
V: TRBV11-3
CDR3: CAGSRGGEDVYEQYF
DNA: TGTGCCGGATCGCGCGGGGGGGAGGATGTCTACGAGCAGTACTTC

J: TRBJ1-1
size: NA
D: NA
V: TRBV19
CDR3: CASNEALNTEAFF
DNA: TGTGCCAGTAACGAGGCCCTGAACACTGAAGCTTTCTTT

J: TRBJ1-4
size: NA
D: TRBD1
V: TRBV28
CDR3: CASSGQGREKLFF
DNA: TGTGCCAGCAGTGGACAGGGTCGGGAAAAACTGTTTTTT

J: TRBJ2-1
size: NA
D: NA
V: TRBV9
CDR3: CASSVRLSNNEQFF
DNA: TGTGCCAGCAGCGTTCGACTATCCAACAATGAGCAGTTCTTC